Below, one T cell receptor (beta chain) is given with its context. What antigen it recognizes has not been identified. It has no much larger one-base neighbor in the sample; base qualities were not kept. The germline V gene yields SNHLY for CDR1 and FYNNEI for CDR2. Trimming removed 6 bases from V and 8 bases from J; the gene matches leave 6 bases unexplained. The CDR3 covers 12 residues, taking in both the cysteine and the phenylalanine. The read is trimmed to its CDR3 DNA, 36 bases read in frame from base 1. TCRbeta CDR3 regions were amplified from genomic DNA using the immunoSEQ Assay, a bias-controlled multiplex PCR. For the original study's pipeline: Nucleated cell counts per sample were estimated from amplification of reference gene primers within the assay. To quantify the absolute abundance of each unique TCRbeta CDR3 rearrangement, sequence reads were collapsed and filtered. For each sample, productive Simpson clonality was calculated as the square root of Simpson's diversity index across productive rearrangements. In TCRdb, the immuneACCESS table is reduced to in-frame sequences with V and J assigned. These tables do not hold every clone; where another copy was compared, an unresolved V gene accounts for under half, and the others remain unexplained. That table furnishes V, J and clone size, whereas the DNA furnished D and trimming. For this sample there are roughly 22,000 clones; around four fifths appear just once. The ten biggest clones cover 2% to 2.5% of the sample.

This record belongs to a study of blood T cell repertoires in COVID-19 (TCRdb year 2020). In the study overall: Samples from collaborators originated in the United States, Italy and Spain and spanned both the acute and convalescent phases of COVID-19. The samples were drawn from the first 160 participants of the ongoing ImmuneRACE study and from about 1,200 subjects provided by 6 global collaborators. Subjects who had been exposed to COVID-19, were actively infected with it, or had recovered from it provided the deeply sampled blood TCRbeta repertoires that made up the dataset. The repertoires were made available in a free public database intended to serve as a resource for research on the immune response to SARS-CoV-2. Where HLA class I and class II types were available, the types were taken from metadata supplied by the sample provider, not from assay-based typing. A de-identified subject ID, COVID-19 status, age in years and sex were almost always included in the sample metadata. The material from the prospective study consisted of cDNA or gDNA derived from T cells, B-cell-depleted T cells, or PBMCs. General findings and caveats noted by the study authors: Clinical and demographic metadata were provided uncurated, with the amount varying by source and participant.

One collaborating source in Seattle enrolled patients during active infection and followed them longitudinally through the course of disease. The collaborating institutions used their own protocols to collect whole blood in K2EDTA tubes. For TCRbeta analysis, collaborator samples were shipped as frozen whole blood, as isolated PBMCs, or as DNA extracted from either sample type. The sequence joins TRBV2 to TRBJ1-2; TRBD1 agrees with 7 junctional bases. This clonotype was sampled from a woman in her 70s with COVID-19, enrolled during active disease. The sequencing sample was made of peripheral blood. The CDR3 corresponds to CASSPDRDGYTF. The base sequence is TGTGCCAGCAGCCCCGACAGGGACGGCTACACCTTC. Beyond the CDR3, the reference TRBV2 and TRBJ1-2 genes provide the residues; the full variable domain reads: EPEVTQTPSHQVTQMGQEVILRCVPISNHLYFYWYRQILGQKVEFLVSFYNNEISEKSEIFDDQFSVERPDGSNFTLKIRSTKLEDSAMYFCASSPDRDGYTFGSGTRLTVV.